This TCR beta chain comes out of a study of OX40 agonist ivuxolimab in advanced cancers. Study results and limitations: Nonresponders, in some cases, also had low normalized T-cell clonal expansion.

As concerns this clone: No antigen is known for it.

CDR3 size: 14 residues. Unmatched junction bases numbered 8, after V lost 8 bases and J lost 6 bases. Clones were sequenced by immunoSEQ multiplex PCR, and TCRdb holds only the in-frame ones, with some missing. This table has approximately 35,000 clones, approximately 80% appearing once. Patients were ruled out by autoimmune disease history or systemic immunosuppression. The chain couples TRBV5-3 to TRBJ2-7; 13 bases map to TRBD2. TRBV5-3 is an ORF, with its function uncertain. Here the sequenced sample was CD4+ or CD8+ T cells sorted from blood, taken in a trial of the OX40 agonist ivuxolimab. This TCR was recovered from an adult with an advanced solid tumor such as melanoma, head and neck, liver or kidney cancer. The CDR3 spells CASSKTSGGAEQYV. CDR3 coding DNA: TGTGCCAGCAGCAAAACTAGCGGGGGGGCCGAGCAGTACGTC.